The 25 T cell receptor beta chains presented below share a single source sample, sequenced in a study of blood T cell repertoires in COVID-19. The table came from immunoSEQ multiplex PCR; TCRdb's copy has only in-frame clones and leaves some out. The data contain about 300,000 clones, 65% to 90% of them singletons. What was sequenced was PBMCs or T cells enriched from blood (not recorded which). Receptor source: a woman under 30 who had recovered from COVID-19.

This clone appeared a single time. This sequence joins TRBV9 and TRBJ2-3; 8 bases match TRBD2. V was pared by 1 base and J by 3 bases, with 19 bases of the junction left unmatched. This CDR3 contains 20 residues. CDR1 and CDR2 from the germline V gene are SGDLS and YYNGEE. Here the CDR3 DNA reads TGTGCCAGCAGCGTATCGATTAATCAGAGGCTAGCGGGTAAGACAGATACGCAGTATTTT. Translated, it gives CASSVSINQRLAGKTDTQYF.

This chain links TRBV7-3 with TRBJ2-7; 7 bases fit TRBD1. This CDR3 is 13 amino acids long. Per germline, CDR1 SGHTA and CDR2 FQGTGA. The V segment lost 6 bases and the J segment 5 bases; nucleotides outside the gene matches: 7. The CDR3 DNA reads TGTGCCAGCAGTCCAATACAGGGGAACGAGCAGTACTTC. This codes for CASSPIQGNEQYF.

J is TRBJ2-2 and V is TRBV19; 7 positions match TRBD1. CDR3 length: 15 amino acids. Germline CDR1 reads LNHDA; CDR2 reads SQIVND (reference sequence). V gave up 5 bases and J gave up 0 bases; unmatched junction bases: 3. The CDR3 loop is CASSPGTANTGELFF. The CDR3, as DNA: TGTGCCAGTAGTCCCGGGACAGCGAACACCGGGGAGCTGTTTTTT.

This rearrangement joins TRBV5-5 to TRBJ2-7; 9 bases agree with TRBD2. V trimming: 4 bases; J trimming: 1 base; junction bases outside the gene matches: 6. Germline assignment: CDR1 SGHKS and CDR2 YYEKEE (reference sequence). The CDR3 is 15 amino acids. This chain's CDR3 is CASSRPSGISYEQYF. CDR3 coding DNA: TGTGCCAGCAGCCGACCTAGCGGGATTTCCTACGAGCAGTACTTC.

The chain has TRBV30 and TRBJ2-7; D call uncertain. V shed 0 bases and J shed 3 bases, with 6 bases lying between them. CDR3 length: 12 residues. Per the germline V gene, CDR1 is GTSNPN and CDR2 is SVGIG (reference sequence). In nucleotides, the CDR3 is TGTGCCTGGAGTGTAATCGGCTACGAGCAGTACTTC. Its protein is CAWSVIGYEQYF.

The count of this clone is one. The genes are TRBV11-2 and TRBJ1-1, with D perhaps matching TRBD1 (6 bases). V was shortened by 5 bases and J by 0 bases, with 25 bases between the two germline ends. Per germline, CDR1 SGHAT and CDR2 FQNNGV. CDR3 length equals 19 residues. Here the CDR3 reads CASSSVKGLQGPMNTEAFF. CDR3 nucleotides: TGTGCCAGCAGCAGCGTCAAGGGATTACAGGGACCCATGAACACTGAAGCTTTCTTT.

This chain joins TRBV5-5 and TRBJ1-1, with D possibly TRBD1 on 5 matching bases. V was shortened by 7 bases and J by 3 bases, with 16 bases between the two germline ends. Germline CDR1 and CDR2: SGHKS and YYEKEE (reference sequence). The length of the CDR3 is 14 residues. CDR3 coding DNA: TGTGCCAGCTACAGACAAGCAGGGTACACTGAAGCTTTCTTT. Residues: CASYRQAGYTEAFF.

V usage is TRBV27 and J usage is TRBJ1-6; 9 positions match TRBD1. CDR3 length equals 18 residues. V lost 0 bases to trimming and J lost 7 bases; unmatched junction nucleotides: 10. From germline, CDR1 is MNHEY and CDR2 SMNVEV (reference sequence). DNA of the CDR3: TGTGCCAGCAGTTTATCTCGTCTTGGGACAGGGAGGAATTCACCCCTCCACTTT. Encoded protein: CASSLSRLGTGRNSPLHF.

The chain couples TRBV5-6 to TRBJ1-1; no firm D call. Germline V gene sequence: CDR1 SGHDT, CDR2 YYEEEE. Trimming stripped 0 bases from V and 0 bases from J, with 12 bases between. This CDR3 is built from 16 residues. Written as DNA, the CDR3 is TGTGCCAGCAGCTTGGACGCGGGTACGATGAACACTGAAGCTTTCTTT. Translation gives CASSLDAGTMNTEAFF.

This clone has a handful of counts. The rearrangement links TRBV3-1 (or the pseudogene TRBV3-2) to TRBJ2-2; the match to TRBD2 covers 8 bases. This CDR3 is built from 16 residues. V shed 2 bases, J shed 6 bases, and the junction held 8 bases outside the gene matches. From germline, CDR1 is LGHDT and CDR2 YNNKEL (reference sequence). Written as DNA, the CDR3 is TGTGCCAGCAGCCAAAGCGCTGCGGGGGGCGCCGGGGAGCTGTTTTTT. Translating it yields CASSQSAAGGAGELFF.

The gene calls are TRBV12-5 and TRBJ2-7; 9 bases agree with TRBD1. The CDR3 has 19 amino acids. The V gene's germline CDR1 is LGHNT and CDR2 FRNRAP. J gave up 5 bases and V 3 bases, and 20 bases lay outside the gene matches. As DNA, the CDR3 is TGTGCTAGTGGTTTACGTACATGGCCGGCGGAGGGACAGGGCCACGAGCAGTACTTC. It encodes CASGLRTWPAEGQGHEQYF.

The CDR3 here is CASSRLLAGGGDTQYF. As DNA, the CDR3 is TGTGCCAGTAGTAGGTTACTAGCGGGGGGCGGAGATACGCAGTATTTT. This chain connects TRBV19 to TRBJ2-3; 12 bases align to TRBD2. With V trimmed by 4 bases and J by 5 bases, 7 bases remained unmatched. This CDR3 is 16 amino acids long. Germline-derived CDR1 and CDR2 are LNHDA and SQIVND (reference sequence). The full variable domain, its missing parts supplied by reference TRBV19 and TRBJ2-3, is DGGITQSPKYLFRKEGQNVTLSCEQNLNHDAMYWYRQDPGQGLRLIYYSQIVNDFQKGDIAEGYSVSREKKESFPLTVTSAQKNPTAFYLCASSRLLAGGGDTQYFGPGTRLTVL.

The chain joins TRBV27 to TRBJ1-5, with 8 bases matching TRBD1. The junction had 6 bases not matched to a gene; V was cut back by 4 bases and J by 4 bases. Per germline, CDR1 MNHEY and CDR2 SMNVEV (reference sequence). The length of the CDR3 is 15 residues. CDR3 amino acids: CASSSPGGRNQPQHF. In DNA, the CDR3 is TGTGCCAGCAGTTCCCCAGGGGGCCGTAATCAGCCCCAGCATTTT.

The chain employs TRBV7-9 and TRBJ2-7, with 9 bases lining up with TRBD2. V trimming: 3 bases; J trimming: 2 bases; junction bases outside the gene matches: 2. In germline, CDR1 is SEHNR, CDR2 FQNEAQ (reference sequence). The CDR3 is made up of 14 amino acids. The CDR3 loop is CASSLGGGAYEQYF. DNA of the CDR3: TGTGCCAGCAGCTTGGGCGGGGGGGCCTACGAGCAGTACTTC.

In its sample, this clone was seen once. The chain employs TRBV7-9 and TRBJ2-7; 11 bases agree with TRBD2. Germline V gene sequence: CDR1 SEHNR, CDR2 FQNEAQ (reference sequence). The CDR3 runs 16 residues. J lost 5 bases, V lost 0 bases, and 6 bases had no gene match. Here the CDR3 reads CASSLARTSGLHEQYF. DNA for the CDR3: TGTGCCAGCAGCTTAGCCCGGACTAGCGGGTTACACGAGCAGTACTTC.

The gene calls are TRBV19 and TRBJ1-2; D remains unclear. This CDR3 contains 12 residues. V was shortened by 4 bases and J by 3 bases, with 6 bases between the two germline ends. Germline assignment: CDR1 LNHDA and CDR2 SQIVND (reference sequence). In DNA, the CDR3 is TGTGCCAGTAGTACTCAGGACTATGGCTACACCTTC. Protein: CASSTQDYGYTF.

The CDR3 DNA reads TGTGCCAGCAGCTTAAACAGACAAGAGACCCAGTACTTC. Amino acid sequence: CASSLNRQETQYF. The chain links TRBV7-3 to TRBJ2-5; D ambiguous. CDR1 SGHTA and CDR2 FQGTGA come from the germline V gene. The CDR3 spans 13 residues. Trimming cost V 1 base and J 2 bases, with 5 bases left between them.

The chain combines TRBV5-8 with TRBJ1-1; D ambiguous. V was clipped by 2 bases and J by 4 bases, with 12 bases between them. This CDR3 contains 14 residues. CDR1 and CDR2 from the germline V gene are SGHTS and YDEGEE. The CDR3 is CASSFPGAGTEAFF. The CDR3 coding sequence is TGTGCCAGCAGCTTTCCGGGCGCGGGCACTGAAGCTTTCTTT.

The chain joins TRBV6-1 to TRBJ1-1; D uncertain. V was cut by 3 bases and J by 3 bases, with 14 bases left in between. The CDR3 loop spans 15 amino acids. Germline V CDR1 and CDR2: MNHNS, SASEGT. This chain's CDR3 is CASSDTPGSYTEAFF. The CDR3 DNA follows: TGTGCCAGCAGTGATACTCCGGGATCATACACTGAAGCTTTCTTT.

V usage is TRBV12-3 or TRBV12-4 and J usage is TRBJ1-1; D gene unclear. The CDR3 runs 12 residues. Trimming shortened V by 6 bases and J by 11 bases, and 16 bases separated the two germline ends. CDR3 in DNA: TGTGCCAGCAGCCTCCCGGATTGGCGGGCTTTCTTT. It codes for CASSLPDWRAFF.

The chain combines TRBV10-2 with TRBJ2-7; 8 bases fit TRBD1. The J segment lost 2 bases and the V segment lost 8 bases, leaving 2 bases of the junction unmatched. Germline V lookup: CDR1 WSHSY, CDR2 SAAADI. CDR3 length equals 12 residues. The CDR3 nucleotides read TGCGCCAGCGGGACAGGCACCTACGAGCAGTACTTC. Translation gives CASGTGTYEQYF.

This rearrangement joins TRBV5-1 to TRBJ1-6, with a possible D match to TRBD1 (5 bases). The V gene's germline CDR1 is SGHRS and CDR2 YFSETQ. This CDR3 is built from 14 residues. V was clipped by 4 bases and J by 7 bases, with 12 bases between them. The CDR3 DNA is TGCGCCAGCAGCCCCGATCCAGGGAATTCACCCCTCCACTTT. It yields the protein CASSPDPGNSPLHF. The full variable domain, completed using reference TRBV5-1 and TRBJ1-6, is KAGVTQTPRYLIKTRGQQVTLSCSPISGHRSVSWYQQTPGQGLQFLFEYFSETQRNKGNFPGRFSGRQFSNSRSEMNVSTLELGDSALYLCASSPDPGNSPLHFGNGTRLTVT.

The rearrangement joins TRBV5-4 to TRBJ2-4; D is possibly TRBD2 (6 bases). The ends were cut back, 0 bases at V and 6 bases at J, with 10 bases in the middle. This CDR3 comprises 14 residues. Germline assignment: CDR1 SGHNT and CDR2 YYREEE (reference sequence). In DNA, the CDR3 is TGTGCCAGCAGCTTGGGCGGGACGGGAAACATTCAGTACTTC. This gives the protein CASSLGGTGNIQYF. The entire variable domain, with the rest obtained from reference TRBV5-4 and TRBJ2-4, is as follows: ETGVTQSPTHLIKTRGQQVTLRCSSQSGHNTVSWYQQALGQGPQFIFQYYREEENGRGNFPPRFSGLQFPNYSSELNVNALELDDSALYLCASSLGGTGNIQYFGAGTRLSVL.

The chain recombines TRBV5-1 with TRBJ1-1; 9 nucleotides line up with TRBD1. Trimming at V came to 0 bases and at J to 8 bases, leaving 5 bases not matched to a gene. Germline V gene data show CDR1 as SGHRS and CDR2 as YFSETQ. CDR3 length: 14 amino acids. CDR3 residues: CASSLEQGAMEAFF. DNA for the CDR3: TGCGCCAGCAGCTTGGAACAGGGGGCCATGGAAGCTTTCTTT.

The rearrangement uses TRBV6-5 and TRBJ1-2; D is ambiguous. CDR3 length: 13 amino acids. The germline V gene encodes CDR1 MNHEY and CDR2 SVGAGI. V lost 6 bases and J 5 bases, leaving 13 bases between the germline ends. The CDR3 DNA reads TGTGCCAGCAGCTACCGCGAGGAGTATGGCTACACCTTC. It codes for CASSYREEYGYTF.